This TCR beta chain was captured by sequencing in a study of T-cell memory formation after mild COVID-19. One entry per CDR3 protein results from TCRdb running MiXCR on the 5' RACE reads. The sample lists 500,000 to 650,000 distinct CDR3 sequences, less than 25% occurring once. This CDR3 is built from 15 residues. Looked up from germline, CDR1 is PRHDT and CDR2 is FYEKMQ (reference sequence). The ends lost 3 bases at V and 3 bases at J; junction bases unmatched: 8. The study's findings and limits: Contracting CD4+ clones were located mainly in CM and EM, and CD8+ clones in EMRA.

As regards this clonotype: Antigen: not known.

Sequenced: PBMCs or a T cell subset sorted from them (not recorded which). The TCR originated in an adult woman who had mild COVID-19 (a few samples of this study predate the infection). Cell type and time point are not known. The chain combines TRBV13 with TRBJ2-7, with TRBD1 matching 7 bases. CDR3 region: CASSLGQRTYYEQYF. In DNA form, the CDR3 reads TGTGCCAGCAGCTTGGGACAGCGGACATACTACGAGCAGTACTTC.